These T cell receptor beta chains were read from a single sample in a study of T-cell memory formation after mild COVID-19. TCRdb re-derived calls from the 5' RACE reads in MiXCR, one entry per CDR3 protein. Of some 320,000 distinct CDR3 sequences listed, about 16% are singletons. The specimen was PBMCs or a T cell subset sorted from them (not recorded which). The receptor set was obtained from a man between 18 and 29 years old who had mild COVID-19 (a few samples of this study predate the infection). Cell type and time point are not known. Each CDR3 is given with its conserved first and last residue. D genes are given only for firm matches. Clone size appears in some rows only: once, few, many, or a class for an expanded clone.

J: TRBJ2-3
D: .
V: TRBV5-1
size: many
CDR3: CASSWGAGTDTQYF
DNA: TGCGCCAGCAGCTGGGGGGCCGGGACAGATACGCAGTATTTT

J: TRBJ2-1
D: TRBD1
V: TRBV20-1
size: .
CDR3: CSARALGRGQYNEQFF
DNA: TGCAGTGCTAGAGCCTTGGGCAGGGGGCAATACAATGAGCAGTTCTTC

J: TRBJ2-2
D: TRBD2
V: TRBV4-1
size: few
CDR3: CASSQVSSGGLTGELFF
DNA: TGCGCCAGCAGCCAAGTATCGAGCGGGGGCCTCACCGGGGAGCTGTTTTTT

J: TRBJ2-5
D: TRBD1
V: TRBV7-9
size: few
CDR3: CASSSSPGTGSETQYF
DNA: TGTGCCAGCAGCTCATCTCCCGGGACAGGGTCGGAGACCCAGTACTTC

J: TRBJ2-7
D: .
V: TRBV5-1
size: .
CDR3: CASSRTGSSYEQYF
DNA: TGCGCCAGCAGCCGCACAGGGAGCTCCTACGAGCAGTACTTC

J: TRBJ2-1
D: .
V: TRBV6-5
size: many
CDR3: CASSYSMRVVGRGQFF
DNA: TGTGCCAGCAGTTACTCGATGAGGGTGGTCGGGCGGGGGCAGTTCTTC

J: TRBJ1-2
D: TRBD1
V: TRBV4-1
size: .
CDR3: CASSSRTGSYGYTF
DNA: TGCGCCAGCAGCAGTAGGACAGGGAGCTATGGCTACACCTTC

J: TRBJ1-1
D: TRBD1
V: TRBV6-5
size: few
CDR3: CASRDRQGKNTEAFF
DNA: TGTGCCAGCAGGGACAGACAGGGGAAGAACACTGAAGCTTTCTTT

J: TRBJ2-3
D: .
V: TRBV10-3
size: .
CDR3: CATAGFTGPDTQYF
DNA: TGTGCCACCGCGGGATTCACGGGTCCAGATACGCAGTATTTT

J: TRBJ2-5
D: .
V: TRBV5-1
size: many
CDR3: CASSLGGSQETQYF
DNA: TGTGCCAGCAGCTTAGGAGGAAGCCAAGAGACCCAGTACTTC

J: TRBJ2-1
D: .
V: TRBV7-2
size: few
CDR3: CASSLHFDGYNEQFF
DNA: TGTGCCAGCAGCCTTCATTTCGACGGTTACAATGAGCAGTTCTTC

J: TRBJ2-1
D: .
V: TRBV20-1
size: many
CDR3: CSARGVGGTYNEQFF
DNA: TGCAGTGCTAGAGGGGTAGGAGGCACCTACAATGAGCAGTTCTTC

J: TRBJ2-2
D: .
V: TRBV29-1
size: .
CDR3: CSVRVPTGELFF
DNA: TGCAGCGTTCGTGTGCCCACCGGGGAGCTGTTTTTT

J: TRBJ2-1
D: .
V: TRBV3-1
size: .
CDR3: CASASVGGFDEQFF
DNA: TGTGCCAGCGCCAGCGTGGGGGGCTTTGATGAGCAGTTCTTC

J: TRBJ2-7
D: .
V: TRBV29-1
size: .
CDR3: CSVLRDANPYEQYF
DNA: TGCAGCGTGCTGCGGGACGCCAACCCCTACGAGCAGTACTTC

J: TRBJ2-2
D: .
V: TRBV7-3
size: .
CDR3: CASSPHRDAPEELFF
DNA: TGTGCCAGCAGCCCTCACAGGGATGCACCGGAGGAGCTGTTTTTT

J: TRBJ1-1
D: .
V: TRBV7-9
size: few
CDR3: CASGGGTEAFF
DNA: TGTGCCAGCGGGGGGGGTACTGAAGCTTTCTTT

J: TRBJ2-1
D: .
V: TRBV11-2
size: .
CDR3: CASSLVGAYNEQFF
DNA: TGTGCCAGCAGCTTAGTCGGGGCGTACAATGAGCAGTTCTTC

J: TRBJ2-5
D: .
V: TRBV5-1
size: few
CDR3: CASSVGTAEETQYF
DNA: TGCGCCAGCAGCGTAGGGACGGCGGAGGAGACCCAGTACTTC

J: TRBJ1-2
D: TRBD1
V: TRBV7-9
size: .
CDR3: CASTEGWQGVGGYTF
DNA: TGTGCCAGCACCGAGGGGTGGCAGGGGGTTGGTGGCTACACCTTC

J: TRBJ1-2
D: TRBD1
V: TRBV6-1
size: many
CDR3: CATDGQGRGYTF
DNA: TGTGCCACGGACGGACAGGGTCGGGGCTACACCTTC

J: TRBJ2-5
D: .
V: TRBV9
size: .
CDR3: CASSLTPGQETQYF
DNA: TGTGCCAGCAGCCTGACCCCCGGACAAGAGACCCAGTACTTC

J: TRBJ2-7
D: TRBD1
V: TRBV5-1
size: few
CDR3: CASSLGQGYYEQYF
DNA: TGCGCCAGCAGCTTGGGACAGGGGTATTACGAGCAGTACTTC

J: TRBJ1-2
D: .
V: TRBV5-6
size: .
CDR3: CASSAPGRNYGYTF
DNA: TGTGCCAGCAGCGCGCCGGGACGGAACTATGGCTACACCTTC

J: TRBJ2-5
D: .
V: TRBV29-1
size: few
CDR3: CSAGISGETQYF
DNA: TGCAGCGCCGGAATCAGTGGGGAGACCCAGTACTTC

J: TRBJ2-5
D: .
V: TRBV7-9
size: .
CDR3: CASSLVGDQEETQYF
DNA: TGTGCCAGCAGCTTGGTCGGGGACCAAGAAGAGACCCAGTACTTC

J: TRBJ2-5
D: .
V: TRBV7-2
size: .
CDR3: CASSHRQARETQYF
DNA: TGTGCCAGCAGCCATAGACAGGCCCGGGAGACCCAGTACTTC

J: TRBJ2-3
D: TRBD2
V: TRBV7-2
size: .
CDR3: CASSSTSHSQDTQYF
DNA: TGTGCCAGCAGCTCGACTAGCCATTCACAAGATACGCAGTATTTT

J: TRBJ2-5
D: .
V: TRBV15
size: many
CDR3: CATSRDAGVETQYF
DNA: TGTGCCACCAGCAGAGATGCCGGGGTGGAGACCCAGTACTTC

J: TRBJ1-1
D: .
V: TRBV12-3/TRBV12-4
size: .
CDR3: CASSRGLSEAFF
DNA: TGTGCCAGCAGCCGAGGACTTTCCGAAGCTTTCTTT

J: TRBJ2-3
D: TRBD1
V: TRBV12-3/TRBV12-4
size: few
CDR3: CASSWDRATDTQYF
DNA: TGTGCCAGCAGTTGGGACAGGGCCACAGATACGCAGTATTTT

J: TRBJ2-3
D: TRBD1
V: TRBV5-1
size: .
CDR3: CANSPGTGAGTDTQYF
DNA: TGCGCCAACAGCCCCGGGACAGGGGCCGGCACAGATACGCAGTATTTT

J: TRBJ2-3
D: .
V: TRBV6-4
size: .
CDR3: CASKKVASGITDTQYF
DNA: TGTGCCAGCAAAAAGGTCGCGTCAGGAATCACAGATACGCAGTATTTT

J: TRBJ1-1
D: .
V: TRBV6-2/TRBV6-3
size: few
CDR3: CASRQAGRTGYTEAFF
DNA: TGTGCCAGCAGACAAGCTGGGAGGACGGGGTACACTGAAGCTTTCTTT

J: TRBJ2-5
D: TRBD1
V: TRBV5-1
size: .
CDR3: CASSLNSGTGRGETQYF
DNA: TGCGCCAGCAGCCTAAATTCAGGGACAGGGAGGGGAGAGACCCAGTACTTC

J: TRBJ1-1
D: TRBD1
V: TRBV6-6
size: .
CDR3: CASSWDRVTEAFF
DNA: TGTGCCAGCAGTTGGGACAGGGTCACTGAAGCTTTCTTT

J: TRBJ1-6
D: .
V: TRBV28
size: few
CDR3: CASQEADSPLHF
DNA: TGTGCCAGTCAGGAGGCGGATTCACCCCTCCACTTT

J: TRBJ2-1
D: .
V: TRBV6-1
size: .
CDR3: CASSDRALGGRHNEQFF
DNA: TGTGCCAGCAGTGACAGGGCTTTAGGGGGACGTCATAATGAGCAGTTCTTC

J: TRBJ2-3
D: TRBD2
V: TRBV9
size: .
CDR3: CASSVSGGADSPDTQYF
DNA: TGTGCCAGCAGCGTGAGCGGGGGGGCCGATAGCCCAGATACGCAGTATTTT

J: TRBJ2-5
D: .
V: TRBV6-1
size: many
CDR3: CASSEAEGTQETQYF
DNA: TGTGCCAGCAGTGAAGCAGAAGGGACCCAAGAGACCCAGTACTTC

J: TRBJ2-3
D: .
V: TRBV2
size: .
CDR3: CASSAGGLNDGGTSTDTQYF
DNA: TGTGCCAGCAGTGCTGGGGGCCTCAACGACGGGGGGACTAGCACAGATACGCAGTATTTT

J: TRBJ1-4
D: .
V: TRBV2
size: .
CDR3: CASTLLEKLFF
DNA: TGTGCCAGCACTCTTCTGGAAAAACTGTTTTTT